The 8 T cell receptor beta chains in this list originate from one sample, sequenced in a study of ipilimumab plus nivolumab after autologous stem cell transplantation. The repertoire was sequenced with immunoSEQ multiplex PCR; TCRdb's copy has only in-frame clones and lacks some. In the table there are over 80,000 clones, 83% of which are singletons. The source was PBMCs, collected in a trial of ipilimumab plus nivolumab as post-transplant consolidation. The source is a male donor with diffuse large B-cell lymphoma.

The rearrangement uses TRBV6-1 and TRBJ2-5, with D perhaps TRBD1 (5 bases). The CDR3 is 14 amino acids. In germline, CDR1 is MNHNS, CDR2 SASEGT. Trimming removed 8 bases at V and 3 bases at J, with 16 bases between. The CDR3 sequence: CASSRQTLKETQYF. The CDR3 coding sequence is TGTGCCAGCTCCCGACAGACTCTTAAAGAGACCCAGTACTTC.

V usage is TRBV5-1 and J usage is TRBJ2-1; maybe TRBD2 (6 bases). V lost 2 bases and J lost 0, with 15 bases in between. CDR1 is SGHRS and CDR2 is YFSETQ in the germline V gene. The CDR3 extends over 17 amino acids. The CDR3 loop is CASSFGGSLISYNEQFF. CDR3 DNA sequence: TGCGCCAGCAGCTTTGGGGGGTCCCTGATCTCCTACAATGAGCAGTTCTTC. Full variable domain (outside the CDR3, taken from reference TRBV5-1 and TRBJ2-1): KAGVTQTPRYLIKTRGQQVTLSCSPISGHRSVSWYQQTPGQGLQFLFEYFSETQRNKGNFPGRFSGRQFSNSRSEMNVSTLELGDSALYLCASSFGGSLISYNEQFFGPGTRLTVL.

This chain uses TRBV18 with TRBJ2-3; TRBD2 matches 13 bases. Trimming removed 5 bases from V and 0 bases from J; junction bases left unmatched: 5. The CDR3 consists of 17 residues. Germline V lookup: CDR1 KGHSH, CDR2 LQKENI. The DNA for the CDR3 is TGTGCCAGCTCATATGGGACTAGCGGGGCTAGCACAGATACGCAGTATTTT. Residues: CASSYGTSGASTDTQYF.

Regarding this clone: One end of the junction is discordant with germline, which a read error may explain. The chain has TRBV4-3 and TRBJ2-7; D is uncertain. The germline CDR1 and CDR2 sequences are LGHNA and YSLEER. The CDR3 loop spans 13 amino acids. The CDR3: CASSQDLRGQPDF. DNA for the CDR3: TGCGCCAGCAGCCAAGATTTGCGAGGCCAACCGGACTTC.

This chain uses TRBV5-6 with TRBJ2-5; TRBD2 matches 9 bases. V was pared by 6 bases and J by 2 bases, with 8 bases of the junction left unmatched. The CDR3 sequence is 15 residues long. The germline gives CDR1 SGHDT, CDR2 YYEEEE. The CDR3: CASTSALAGQETQYF. The CDR3 nucleotides are TGTGCCAGCACCTCGGCGCTAGCGGGGCAAGAGACCCAGTACTTC. The whole variable domain, remainder taken from reference TRBV5-6 and TRBJ2-5, is DAGVTQSPTHLIKTRGQQVTLRCSPKSGHDTVSWYQQALGQGPQFIFQYYEEEERQRGNFPDRFSGHQFPNYSSELNVNALLLGDSALYLCASTSALAGQETQYFGPGTRLLVL.

The chain is built from TRBV5-1 and TRBJ2-5, with unresolved D. The CDR3 loop spans 13 amino acids. Germline V gives CDR1 SGHRS, CDR2 YFSETQ. The germline V and J ends were trimmed by 0 bases and 7 bases, with 10 bases remaining between them. CDR3 in DNA: TGCGCCAGCAGCTTGGAAGTATCCGGGACCCAGTACTTC. It specifies CASSLEVSGTQYF.

Only a few counts were recorded for this clone. The V call is TRBV5-6, the J call TRBJ2-5; 9 bases are a match to TRBD2. Looked up from germline, CDR1 is SGHDT and CDR2 is YYEEEE. CDR3 length equals 16 residues. Trimming cost V 1 base and J 2 bases; bases outside gene matches: 6. CDR3 coding DNA: TGTGCCAGCAGCTTGTGGGCTAGCGGGGTTCAAGAGACCCAGTACTTC. It translates to CASSLWASGVQETQYF.

This clone turned up a few times. The chain has TRBV9 and TRBJ1-3; D remains ambiguous. Per germline, CDR1 SGDLS and CDR2 YYNGEE. Trimming took 0 bases from V and 0 from J, leaving 13 bases between them. This CDR3 spans 17 amino acids. The CDR3 is CASSVATGWGSGNTIYF. The CDR3 nucleotides are TGTGCCAGCAGCGTAGCTACCGGATGGGGCTCTGGAAACACCATATATTTT.